This T cell receptor (beta chain) stems from a study of T cells in Graves' hyperthyroidism and ophthalmopathy. The CDR3 regions of TCR beta were amplified from RNA transcripts. The TCR CDR3 was amplified in a first-round RT-PCR using the HTBI primer set. TCRdb ran MiXCR on the multiplex PCR reads and lists one entry per CDR3 protein. The sample shows hundreds of thousands of distinct CDR3 sequences, 14% of them seen only once. V shed 7 bases and J shed 4 bases, with 13 bases lying between them. Germline loops: CDR1 SNHLY, CDR2 FYNNEI. The CDR3 is 14 amino acids. Concerning this clonotype itself: A much larger clone differs from this one at a single base, so this may be a read error.

The hyperthyroidism patients had all been newly diagnosed, and their disease duration was under 2 months. Their ages ranged from 18 to 65 years. Any patient presenting with uncontrolled infection, other autoimmune disease, pregnancy or lactation was left out. V gene TRBV2 combines with J gene TRBJ2-2; no firm D call. The TCR comes from a woman in her forties with Graves' hyperthyroidism. Specimen: blood. The CDR3 reads CASNLQASTGELFF. CDR3 in DNA: TGTGCCAGCAATCTCCAAGCGAGCACCGGGGAGCTGTTTTTT.